These 15 T cell receptor beta chains came from one sample sequenced in a study of blood T cell repertoires in COVID-19. Profiled with immunoSEQ multiplex PCR; TCRdb holds only in-frame clones, not every one. The sample yields around 320,000 clones, more than 85% seen once. Sequenced input: PBMCs or T cells enriched from blood (not recorded which). These receptors were collected from a woman aged 25 to 39 who had been exposed to COVID-19.

J is TRBJ1-3 and V is TRBV5-1, with 11 bases matching TRBD1. Germline assignment: CDR1 SGHRS and CDR2 YFSETQ. The CDR3 consists of 17 residues. V lost 4 bases, J lost 0 bases, and 6 bases stayed unmatched. The CDR3 loop reads CASSRRTGGNSGNTIYF. As DNA, the CDR3 is TGCGCCAGCAGCCGTCGGACAGGGGGCAACTCTGGAAACACCATATATTTT.

V is TRBV4-1 and J is TRBJ1-1, with D unresolved. The germline V gene has CDR1 MGHRA and CDR2 YSYEKL. V gave up 2 bases and J gave up 3 bases, with 13 bases separating them. The CDR3 covers 15 residues. CDR3 in DNA: TGCGCCAGCAGCCAACCCCGGGAGGGTGACACTGAAGCTTTCTTT. As protein: CASSQPREGDTEAFF.

The chain recombines TRBV27 with TRBJ2-7; TRBD1 matches at 11 bases. The germline gives CDR1 MNHEY, CDR2 SMNVEV (reference sequence). Unmatched junction bases numbered 6, after V lost 5 bases and J lost 3 bases. This CDR3 comprises 15 residues. This chain's CDR3 is CASSRGTGGIYEQYF. The CDR3 DNA reads as TGTGCCAGCAGTCGGGGGACAGGGGGAATCTACGAGCAGTACTTC.

V gene TRBV5-1 combines with J gene TRBJ2-1, with D possibly matching TRBD2 (6 bases). The CDR3 covers 16 residues. The germline CDR1 and CDR2 sequences are SGHRS and YFSETQ. Trimming stripped 6 bases from V and 5 bases from J, with 21 bases between. The CDR3 DNA reads TGCGCCAGCAAGGCCTATCGGGGGTTAACCGACAATGAGCAGTTCTTC. Protein sequence: CASKAYRGLTDNEQFF. Filled out from reference TRBV5-1 and TRBJ2-1, the complete variable domain reads KAGVTQTPRYLIKTRGQQVTLSCSPISGHRSVSWYQQTPGQGLQFLFEYFSETQRNKGNFPGRFSGRQFSNSRSEMNVSTLELGDSALYLCASKAYRGLTDNEQFFGPGTRLTVL.

V and J are TRBV30 and TRBJ1-3, with a weak D call TRBD1 (5 bases). Trimming cost V 4 bases and J 0 bases, with 13 bases left between them. This CDR3 is 15 amino acids long. The germline V gene encodes CDR1 GTSNPN and CDR2 SVGIG (reference sequence). CDR3 sequence reads: CAWTRRGLSGNTIYF. CDR3 DNA sequence: TGTGCCTGGACTCGGCGGGGACTCTCTGGAAACACCATATATTTT.

J is TRBJ1-3 and V is TRBV5-5; 9 bases match TRBD1. This CDR3 has 16 residues. V was pared by 4 bases and J by 4 bases, with 9 bases of the junction left unmatched. Germline assignment: CDR1 SGHKS and CDR2 YYEKEE (reference sequence). CDR3: CASSGTGGIRGNTIYF. As DNA, the CDR3 is TGTGCCAGCAGCGGCACAGGGGGCATCCGAGGAAACACCATATATTTT.

As concerns this clone: Other DNA sequences in this sample translate to the same CDR3. The V call is TRBV5-1, the J call TRBJ1-1; weak D call: TRBD1 (5 bases). Germline V gene data show CDR1 as SGHRS and CDR2 as YFSETQ. The CDR3 sequence is 13 residues long. Trimming removed 2 bases from V and 2 bases from J, with 7 bases in between. The CDR3 DNA reads TGCGCCAGCAGCTTCGGGGGTAACACTGAAGCTTTCTTT. Protein product: CASSFGGNTEAFF.

CDR3 coding DNA: TGTGCCAGCGGCCTGGCAGGGACCTACAATGAGCAGTTCTTC. Protein sequence: CASGLAGTYNEQFF. The chain has TRBV2 and TRBJ2-1; D possibly corresponds to TRBD1 (5 bases). Between the trimmed V and J ends, which lost 8 bases and 2 bases, there was a span of 13 bases. The CDR3 length is 14 residues. Germline CDR1 is SNHLY and CDR2 is FYNNEI.

The CDR3 reads CASSPLAGGHRFPNEQFF. The DNA for the CDR3 is TGTGCCAGCAGCCCTCTAGCGGGGGGGCATCGATTCCCCAATGAGCAGTTCTTC. This rearrangement joins TRBV6-2 or TRBV6-3 to TRBJ2-1, with 12 bases that match TRBD2. This CDR3 has 18 residues. With 6 bases clipped from V and 6 bases from J, the junction kept 15 bases outside the gene matches. CDR1 and CDR2 (germline): MNHEY, SVGEGT.

The chain links TRBV19 to TRBJ1-6, with D hard to call. CDR1 LNHDA and CDR2 SQIVND come from the germline V gene (reference sequence). V dropped 3 bases and J dropped 10 bases, with 7 bases sitting between them. CDR3 length: 12 amino acids. As DNA, the CDR3 is TGTGCCAGTAGTATTGACTACTCACCCCTCCACTTT. It encodes CASSIDYSPLHF.

The chain couples TRBV10-3 to TRBJ1-2, with D tentatively TRBD1 (5 bases). In germline, CDR1 is ENHRY, CDR2 SYGVKD. V lost 4 bases and J lost 5, with 14 bases in between. This CDR3 comprises 14 residues. CDR3 in amino acids: CAISVTAGEYGYTF. The CDR3 coding sequence is TGTGCCATCAGTGTGACAGCTGGGGAATATGGCTACACCTTC.

V gene TRBV18 combines with J gene TRBJ2-5; TRBD1 aligns across 8 bases. CDR1 and CDR2 (germline): KGHSH, LQKENI. The J segment lost 4 bases and the V segment lost 8 bases, leaving 6 bases of the junction unmatched. This CDR3 is 13 amino acids long. CDR3 region: CASQGARRETQYF. DNA of the CDR3: TGTGCCAGCCAGGGGGCGCGAAGAGAGACCCAGTACTTC.

The rearrangement uses TRBV12-3 or TRBV12-4 and TRBJ2-3; no definite D call. The CDR3 is 13 amino acids. Trimming stripped 3 bases from V and 2 bases from J, with 6 bases between. The CDR3 is CASSFPDTDTQYF. CDR3 nucleotides: TGTGCCAGCAGTTTTCCAGACACAGATACGCAGTATTTT.

In this sample, this clone turned up once. The genes are TRBV4-1 and TRBJ2-4, with D perhaps TRBD1 (6 bases). V lost 3 bases, J lost 7 bases, and 13 bases lay in between. This CDR3 contains 14 residues. Germline V gene lookup returns CDR1 MGHRA and CDR2 YSYEKL. The CDR3 DNA reads as TGCGCCAGCAGCCAGGACAGTTCGGGTAACATTCAGTACTTC. Protein: CASSQDSSGNIQYF.

The rearrangement uses TRBV12-5 and TRBJ1-2; D unclear. V gave up 1 base and J gave up 2 bases, with 5 bases separating them. Germline loops: CDR1 LGHNT, CDR2 FRNRAP. This CDR3 comprises 13 residues. The CDR3 is CASGLGANYGYTF. The CDR3, as DNA: TGTGCTAGTGGTTTGGGGGCGAACTATGGCTACACCTTC. The full variable domain, rest sourced from reference TRBV12-5 and TRBJ1-2, is DARVTQTPRHKVTEMGQEVTMRCQPILGHNTVFWYRQTMMQGLELLAYFRNRAPLDDSGMPKDRFSAEMPDATLATLKIQPSEPRDSAVYFCASGLGANYGYTFGSGTRLTVV.